This T cell receptor beta chain derives from a study of cytomegalovirus exposure and HLA in healthy donors. The method was immunoSEQ multiplex PCR; TCRdb's version includes in-frame clones alone and lacks a portion of them. The table records about 240,000 clones, 75% to 90% of them present only once. This TCR derives from a woman between 25 and 40 years old in good health and CMV-seropositive. The specimen was PBMCs.

CDR3 protein: CAWNGGSDTIYF. The CDR3 region has the DNA TGTGCCTGGAACGGGGGGTCGGACACCATATATTTT. V gene TRBV30 combines with J gene TRBJ1-3, with D tentatively TRBD1 (5 bases). The CDR3 runs 12 residues. Germline CDR1 GTSNPN, CDR2 SVGIG (reference sequence). V was trimmed by 4 bases and J by 8 bases, leaving 12 bases between them.